The 32 T cell receptor beta chains below all came from one sample that was sequenced in a study of blood T cell repertoires in COVID-19. The protocol was immunoSEQ multiplex PCR, while the TCRdb copy is restricted to in-frame clones and leaves out a portion. The profile shows around 280,000 clones, approximately 84% of them singletons. Sequences were obtained from peripheral blood. All receptors come from a woman aged 25 to 39 who had recovered from COVID-19.

The chain employs TRBV11-2 and TRBJ1-2, with D possibly TRBD1 on 5 matching bases. This CDR3 has 14 amino acids. The V end lost 6 bases, the J end lost 4 bases, and 15 bases lay between the germline ends. Germline CDR1 is SGHAT and CDR2 is FQNNGV. The CDR3 sequence: CASRNQGIGYGYTF. The CDR3 coding sequence is TGTGCCAGCAGAAACCAGGGAATAGGCTATGGCTACACCTTC.

V gene TRBV7-9 combines with J gene TRBJ2-1; 7 bases match TRBD2. The CDR3 runs to 18 residues. J was trimmed by 3 bases and V by 5 bases; bases with no gene match: 16. Germline V gives CDR1 SEHNR, CDR2 FQNEAQ (reference sequence). CDR3 sequence: CASSPTGGSKLRYNEQFF. CDR3 nucleotides: TGTGCCAGCAGCCCTACGGGGGGAAGTAAGTTACGCTACAATGAGCAGTTCTTC.

The CDR3 DNA is TGTGCCAGCAGTCCGGGGACTAACGGGAGGTTGGTTGAGCAGTTCTTC. It is translated as CASSPGTNGRLVEQFF. This chain links TRBV6-2 or TRBV6-3 with TRBJ2-1, with TRBD2 identical over 7 bases. Germline lookup yields CDR1 MNHEY and CDR2 SVGEGT. J gave up 9 bases and V 5 bases, and 16 bases lay outside the gene matches. This CDR3 comprises 16 residues.

The chain combines TRBV2 with TRBJ1-3, with D tentatively TRBD1 (5 bases). V shed 2 bases and J shed 0 bases, with 11 bases lying between them. The CDR3 has 16 amino acids. Germline V gene lookup returns CDR1 SNHLY and CDR2 FYNNEI. CDR3 region: CASSESQGNSGNTIYF. In DNA form, the CDR3 reads TGTGCCAGCAGTGAATCCCAGGGTAACTCTGGAAACACCATATATTTT.

The J gene is TRBJ1-2, the V gene TRBV28; possible D gene TRBD1, 6 bases. V was trimmed by 10 bases and J by 2 bases, leaving 20 bases between them. This CDR3 has 15 residues. CDR1 MDHEN and CDR2 SYDVKM come from the germline V gene. In DNA, the CDR3 is TGTGCCACCTTCCCGGCGGGGGCTGAGAACTATGGCTACACCTTC. Amino acid sequence: CATFPAGAENYGYTF.

The V gene is TRBV28, the J gene TRBJ2-1; no definite D call. CDR1 and CDR2 (germline): MDHEN, SYDVKM. Trimming shortened V by 5 bases and J by 0 bases, and 8 bases separated the two germline ends. The CDR3 has 14 amino acids. CDR3 sequence (DNA): TGTGCCAGCAGTCTGACAAACTCCTACAATGAGCAGTTCTTC. Protein: CASSLTNSYNEQFF.

V usage is TRBV7-2 and J usage is TRBJ2-2; 10 nucleotides match TRBD2. Germline V gene lookup returns CDR1 SGHTA and CDR2 FQGNSA. The CDR3 has 15 amino acids. With V trimmed by 8 bases and J by 5 bases, 8 bases remained unmatched. The CDR3 here is CASVRSSGRTGELFF. The DNA of the CDR3 is TGTGCCAGCGTCCGCAGTAGCGGGAGGACCGGGGAGCTGTTTTTT.

This chain links TRBV30 with TRBJ1-2, with D unclear. Trimming took 8 bases from V and 8 from J, leaving 21 bases between them. In germline, CDR1 is GTSNPN, CDR2 SVGIG (reference sequence). The length of the CDR3 is 13 residues. This CDR3 reads CALTGISTGGYTF. CDR3 coding DNA: TGTGCCCTCACGGGCATCTCAACGGGGGGCTACACCTTC.

This rearrangement joins TRBV30 to TRBJ2-5; D is perhaps TRBD2 (5 bases). The V and J ends lost 4 bases and 5 bases respectively, with 23 bases between them. The CDR3 has 16 amino acids. Germline V gene data show CDR1 as GTSNPN and CDR2 as SVGIG (reference sequence). The CDR3 nucleotides are TGTGCCTGGACTCTCCGGACGGACTCGGATGTGGAGACCCAGTACTTC. Its protein is CAWTLRTDSDVETQYF. The full variable domain, completed using reference TRBV30 and TRBJ2-5, is SQTIHQWPATLVQPVGSPLSLECTVEGTSNPNLYWYRQAAGRGLQLLFYSVGIGQISSEVPQNLSASRPQDRQFILSSKKLLLSDSGFYLCAWTLRTDSDVETQYFGPGTRLLVL.

The J gene is TRBJ1-4, the V gene TRBV3-1 (or the pseudogene TRBV3-2); D is perhaps TRBD1 (5 bases). CDR3 length equals 16 residues. CDR1 and CDR2 (germline): LGHDT, YNNKEL (reference sequence). Deletions cut 3 bases from V and 11 bases from J, with 22 bases between. The CDR3 coding sequence is TGTGCCAGCAGCCACCCACATGGGGGGGGAAGTGAGAAACTGTTTTTT. This translates into CASSHPHGGGSEKLFF.

Regarding this clone: This sample also contains other DNA sequences that code for the same CDR3. J is TRBJ1-2 and V is TRBV12-3 or TRBV12-4; possibly TRBD1 for D (5 bases). V was trimmed by 3 bases and J by 8 bases, leaving 7 bases between them. The CDR3 contains 11 residues. CDR3 region: CASSFGGGYTF. CDR3 bases: TGTGCCAGCAGTTTCGGGGGGGGCTACACCTTC.

This chain links TRBV5-1 with TRBJ1-1, with TRBD1 matching over 8 bases. This CDR3 region has 14 residues. V was clipped by 0 bases and J by 4 bases; unmatched bases: 2. Looked up from germline, CDR1 is SGHRS and CDR2 is YFSETQ. Written as DNA, the CDR3 is TGCGCCAGCAGCTTGGGTGACAGGGGCACTGAAGCTTTCTTT. Translated, it gives CASSLGDRGTEAFF.

The chain is built from TRBV7-3 and TRBJ2-1; D is perhaps TRBD2 (7 bases). Germline values: CDR1 SGHTA, CDR2 FQGTGA. The CDR3 spans 13 residues. V shed 5 bases and J shed 9 bases, with 14 bases lying between them. CDR3 coding DNA: TGTGCCAGCAGCGCCGGACTAGGGGGTGAGCAGTTCTTC. As protein: CASSAGLGGEQFF.

The V gene is TRBV11-2, the J gene TRBJ1-1; D call uncertain. The CDR3 is 14 amino acids. In germline, CDR1 is SGHAT, CDR2 FQNNGV. Trimming took off 1 base at V and 1 base at J, with 7 bases between the two ends. CDR3 DNA: TGTGCCAGCAGCTTAGGAACGGGGAACACTGAAGCTTTCTTT. Protein: CASSLGTGNTEAFF.

This chain uses TRBV7-2 with TRBJ2-2; tentative D call: TRBD2 (6 bases). V was clipped by 2 bases and J by 6 bases, with 19 bases between them. Germline CDR1 reads SGHTA; CDR2 reads FQGNSA. The CDR3 length is 17 residues. The CDR3 DNA reads TGTGCCAGCAGCTTAAGGAGAGCTAGCGTGGGCTCCGGGGAGCTGTTTTTT. Amino acids: CASSLRRASVGSGELFF.

The chain uses TRBV6-4 and TRBJ2-1; 10 nucleotides line up with TRBD2. The germline gives CDR1 MRHNA, CDR2 SNTAGT. J was trimmed by 9 bases and V by 8 bases; bases with no gene match: 16. The CDR3 is 16 amino acids. The CDR3 protein is CASGPSSGGQGSEQFF. The CDR3 region has the DNA TGTGCCAGCGGACCCTCTAGCGGGGGACAAGGGAGTGAGCAGTTCTTC.

The chain couples TRBV5-5 to TRBJ1-4, with D unresolved. The CDR3 contains 14 residues. The V end was cut by 4 bases, the J end by 7 bases, with 14 bases between. Germline CDR1 reads SGHKS; CDR2 reads YYEKEE (reference sequence). The CDR3 loop is CASSRRGVGEKLFF. In nucleotides, the CDR3 is TGTGCCAGCAGCCGACGCGGGGTTGGTGAAAAACTGTTTTTT.

J is TRBJ2-7 and V is TRBV11-2; TRBD1 matches 10 bases. The CDR3 extends over 15 amino acids. Germline V gene data show CDR1 as SGHAT and CDR2 as FQNNGV. V lost 6 bases to trimming and J lost 6 bases; unmatched junction nucleotides: 11. DNA for the CDR3: TGTGCCAGCAGGGTAATCGGGACAGGGGCTCGCGAGCAGTACTTC. Translation gives CASRVIGTGAREQYF.

This sequence joins TRBV14 and TRBJ2-7, with D perhaps TRBD2 (5 bases). The germline V and J ends were trimmed by 6 bases and 1 base, with 10 bases remaining between them. The germline V gene has CDR1 SGHDN and CDR2 FVKESK. The CDR3 has 13 amino acids. The CDR3 sequence: CASRNSGSYEQYF. CDR3 sequence (DNA): TGTGCCAGCAGGAATTCGGGATCCTACGAGCAGTACTTC.

The chain couples TRBV5-1 to TRBJ2-7; perhaps TRBD1 as D (5 bases). Trimming removed 4 bases at V and 0 bases at J, with 14 bases between. The V gene's germline CDR1 is SGHRS and CDR2 YFSETQ. This CDR3 has 15 amino acids. Here the CDR3 reads CASSPTAGNSYEQYF. CDR3 coding DNA: TGCGCCAGCAGCCCGACTGCAGGGAACTCCTACGAGCAGTACTTC.

The rearrangement uses TRBV9 and TRBJ1-1, with D unresolved. V lost 4 bases to trimming and J lost 0 bases, with 4 bases between them. CDR3 length: 12 amino acids. Germline-derived CDR1 and CDR2 are SGDLS and YYNGEE. The CDR3 region has the DNA TGTGCCAGCAGCCCCTTGAACACTGAAGCTTTCTTT. It codes for CASSPLNTEAFF.

The genes are TRBV5-1 and TRBJ2-3, with TRBD1 as a possible D gene (6 bases). The CDR3 length is 16 residues. Trimming took off 0 bases at V and 1 base at J, with 12 bases between the two ends. Germline CDR1 reads SGHRS; CDR2 reads YFSETQ. In DNA form, the CDR3 reads TGCGCCAGCAGCTTGGTACAGGGCGGAGGCACAGATACGCAGTATTTT. As protein: CASSLVQGGGTDTQYF.

As to this clone: Compared with germline, one end of the junction differs, possibly owing to a read error. The V gene is TRBV7-7, the J gene TRBJ1-1; D is undetermined. Germline lookup yields CDR1 SSHAT and CDR2 FNYEAQ (reference sequence). CDR3 length equals 13 residues. The CDR3 bases are TGTGCTAGCAGCCTGTCATCCGGCACTGAAGCTTTCTTT. Protein: CASSLSSGTEAFF.

The chain uses TRBV5-1 and TRBJ2-7; weak D call: TRBD1 (5 bases). The CDR3 has 14 amino acids. The V end lost 0 bases, the J end lost 6 bases, and 13 bases lay between the germline ends. Germline V gene sequence: CDR1 SGHRS, CDR2 YFSETQ. CDR3 amino acids: CASSLVAGLGEQYF. CDR3 DNA: TGCGCCAGCAGCTTGGTGGCAGGGCTCGGCGAGCAGTACTTC.

The chain couples TRBV19 to TRBJ2-5; TRBD2 matches at 11 bases. J was trimmed by 1 base and V by 5 bases; bases with no gene match: 15. Germline values: CDR1 LNHDA, CDR2 SQIVND (reference sequence). The CDR3 length is 19 residues. The CDR3 DNA sequence: TGTGCCAGTAGTCCCCCAACTAGCGGGAGTTTGATATTCCAAGAGACCCAGTACTTC. Amino acid sequence: CASSPPTSGSLIFQETQYF.

The chain is built from TRBV7-3 and TRBJ2-1, with 7 positions matching TRBD2. Trimming at V came to 8 bases and at J to 10 bases, leaving 11 bases not matched to a gene. The CDR3 runs to 13 residues. Germline loops: CDR1 SGHTA, CDR2 FQGTGA. For the CDR3, the DNA is TGTGCCAGCTCGGGACTACTCATTAAGGAGCAGTTCTTC. It specifies CASSGLLIKEQFF.

The chain is built from TRBV3-1 (or the pseudogene TRBV3-2) and TRBJ2-1; maybe TRBD2 (5 bases). This CDR3 has 13 amino acids. V was trimmed by 1 base and J by 9 bases, leaving 10 bases between them. Germline loops: CDR1 LGHDT, CDR2 YNNKEL (reference sequence). In DNA form, the CDR3 reads TGTGCCAGCAGCCAAGCCGCGAGGGTTGAGCAGTTCTTC. It yields the protein CASSQAARVEQFF.

This chain uses TRBV15 with TRBJ2-5; TRBD1 might be the D (6 bases). CDR1 LNHNV and CDR2 YYDKDF come from the germline V gene (reference sequence). Trimming removed 2 bases from V and 1 base from J, with 11 bases in between. This CDR3 has 15 residues. The CDR3 DNA reads TGTGCCACCAGCAGAAAACAGGGAGCCCAAGAGACCCAGTACTTC. Its translation: CATSRKQGAQETQYF. Combining the CDR3 with reference TRBV15 and TRBJ2-5 gives the whole variable domain DAMVIQNPRYQVTQFGKPVTLSCSQTLNHNVMYWYQQKSSQAPKLLFHYYDKDFNNEADTPDNFQSRRPNTSFCFLDIRSPGLGDTAMYLCATSRKQGAQETQYFGPGTRLLVL.

The chain uses TRBV7-9 and TRBJ2-1; weak D call: TRBD1 (5 bases). V lost 4 bases and J lost 0, with 16 bases in between. Germline CDR1 SEHNR, CDR2 FQNEAQ (reference sequence). This CDR3 spans 17 amino acids. CDR3 DNA sequence: TGTGCCAGCAGCTCAGGGTTGGGCCAGAGCTCCTACAATGAGCAGTTCTTC. This codes for CASSSGLGQSSYNEQFF.

The rearrangement uses TRBV5-4 and TRBJ2-6, with D uncertain. The CDR3 covers 15 residues. The V gene lost 4 bases and the J gene lost 0 bases, with 8 bases spanning the gap. From germline, CDR1 is SGHNT and CDR2 YYREEE (reference sequence). CDR3 protein: CASSRGRSGANVLTF. CDR3 DNA: TGTGCCAGCAGCCGTGGGCGCTCTGGGGCCAACGTCCTGACTTTC.

The CDR3 DNA reads TGTGCCAGTTTGACTAGCGGGGCCTACAATGAGCAGTTCTTC. Residues: CASLTSGAYNEQFF. The genes are TRBV2 and TRBJ2-1; TRBD2 matches 11 bases. With V trimmed by 9 bases and J by 2 bases, 3 bases remained unmatched. CDR1 is SNHLY and CDR2 is FYNNEI in the germline V gene. This CDR3 region has 14 residues.

Only one count was recorded for this clone. This rearrangement joins TRBV4-3 to TRBJ2-1; 8 bases map to TRBD2. This CDR3 contains 16 residues. Germline loops: CDR1 LGHNA, CDR2 YSLEER. V was pared by 1 base and J by 9 bases, with 11 bases of the junction left unmatched. CDR3 protein: CASSQVRSGRLSEQFF. As DNA, the CDR3 is TGCGCCAGCAGCCAAGTGAGGAGCGGGAGATTGAGTGAGCAGTTCTTC.